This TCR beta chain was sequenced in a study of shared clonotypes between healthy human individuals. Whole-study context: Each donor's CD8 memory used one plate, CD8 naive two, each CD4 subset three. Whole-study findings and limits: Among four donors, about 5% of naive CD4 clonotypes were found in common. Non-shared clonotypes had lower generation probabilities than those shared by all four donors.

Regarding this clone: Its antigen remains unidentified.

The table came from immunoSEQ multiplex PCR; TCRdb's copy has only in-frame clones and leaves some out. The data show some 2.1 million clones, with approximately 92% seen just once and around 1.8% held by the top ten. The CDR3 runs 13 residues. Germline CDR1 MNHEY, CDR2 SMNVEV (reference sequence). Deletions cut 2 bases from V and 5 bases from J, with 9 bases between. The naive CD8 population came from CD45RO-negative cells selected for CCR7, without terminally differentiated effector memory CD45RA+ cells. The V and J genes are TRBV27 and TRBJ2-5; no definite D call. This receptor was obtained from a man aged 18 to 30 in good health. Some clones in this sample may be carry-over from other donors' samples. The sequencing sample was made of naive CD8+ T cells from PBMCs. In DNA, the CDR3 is TGTGCCAGCAGTTTAGCCGCCTGGGAGACCCAGTACTTC. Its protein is CASSLAAWETQYF.